These 28 T cell receptor beta chains originate from one sample sequenced in a study of cytomegalovirus exposure and HLA in healthy donors. The table came from immunoSEQ multiplex PCR; TCRdb's copy has only in-frame clones and leaves some out. Of more than 60,000 clones listed, about 89% are singletons. What was sequenced was PBMCs. These receptors came from a woman aged 18-29 years in good health and CMV-seronegative.

The chain combines TRBV11-2 with TRBJ2-5; 11 nucleotides align to TRBD2. CDR3 length: 17 residues. Germline CDR1 reads SGHAT; CDR2 reads FQNNGV. Unmatched junction bases numbered 10, after V lost 2 bases and J lost 5 bases. The CDR3 coding sequence is TGTGCCAGCAGCTTATGGTCTAGCGGGGGGCCGAGGGAGACCCAGTACTTC. Encoded protein: CASSLWSSGGPRETQYF.

This sequence joins TRBV27 and TRBJ1-2, with D perhaps TRBD1 (5 bases). Germline CDR1 reads MNHEY; CDR2 reads SMNVEV (reference sequence). V was clipped by 6 bases and J by 8 bases, with 19 bases between them. The CDR3 spans 14 residues. The CDR3 DNA sequence: TGTGCCAGCAGAACCTCGGCAGGGATGGTAGGCTACACCTTC. The encoded protein is CASRTSAGMVGYTF.

A single count supports this clone. The CDR3 DNA reads as TGTGCCAGCAGTCCCTGGACAGACTCTGGAAACACCATATATTTT. Translating gives CASSPWTDSGNTIYF. The chain is built from TRBV28 and TRBJ1-3, with a possible D match to TRBD1 (6 bases). The CDR3 loop spans 15 amino acids. CDR1 MDHEN and CDR2 SYDVKM come from the germline V gene. Trimming shortened V by 5 bases and J by 0 bases, and 11 bases separated the two germline ends. The full variable domain, rest sourced from reference TRBV28 and TRBJ1-3, is DVKVTQSSRYLVKRTGEKVFLECVQDMDHENMFWYRQDPGLGLRLIYFSYDVKMKEKGDIPEGYSVSREKKERFSLILESASTNQTSMYLCASSPWTDSGNTIYFGEGSWLTVV.

The V and J genes are TRBV6-5 and TRBJ1-3; TRBD1 might be the D (6 bases). Germline CDR1 reads MNHEY; CDR2 reads SVGAGI. The V end lost 4 bases, the J end lost 4 bases, and 17 bases lay between the germline ends. The CDR3 runs to 16 residues. The CDR3 loop is CASSSPHRAGGNTIYF. In DNA form, the CDR3 reads TGTGCCAGCAGTTCCCCCCACAGGGCGGGCGGAAACACCATATATTTT.

The V gene is TRBV7-6, the J gene TRBJ1-2, with 9 nucleotides matching TRBD1. Losses at the gene ends were 5 bases for V and 7 bases for J; bases not matched to a gene: 5. Germline V gene sequence: CDR1 SGHVS, CDR2 FNYEAQ. CDR3 size: 13 residues. CDR3: CASSHTGGSGYTF. Written as DNA, the CDR3 is TGTGCCAGCAGCCACACAGGGGGCAGTGGCTACACCTTC.

Only one count was recorded for this clone. This chain connects TRBV19 to TRBJ1-1; 7 nucleotides agree with TRBD1. CDR3 length: 16 residues. V was pared by 6 bases and J by 3 bases, with 13 bases of the junction left unmatched. CDR1 LNHDA and CDR2 SQIVND come from the germline V gene (reference sequence). The CDR3 coding sequence is TGTGCCAGTAGGGAATTTACAGGGGCGCTGGACACTGAAGCTTTCTTT. It is translated as CASREFTGALDTEAFF.

The chain joins TRBV4-3 to TRBJ1-1; D is unresolved. V was cut by 4 bases and J by 5 bases, with 11 bases left in between. CDR1 and CDR2 (germline): LGHNA, YSLEER. The CDR3 is 13 amino acids. Here the CDR3 reads CASSPQGGTEAFF. The CDR3 DNA reads TGCGCCAGCAGCCCCCAAGGAGGTACTGAAGCTTTCTTT.

The V gene is TRBV11-2, the J gene TRBJ2-4; TRBD2 is a possible D gene (7 bases). V was clipped by 10 bases and J by 6 bases, with 16 bases between them. CDR1 and CDR2 (germline): SGHAT, FQNNGV. The CDR3 covers 13 residues. The CDR3 is CATRGGYRNIQYF. The CDR3 nucleotides read TGTGCCACGAGGGGGGGATACCGAAACATTCAGTACTTC.

The chain has TRBV30 and TRBJ2-3; 15 bases line up with TRBD2. V lost 7 bases to trimming and J lost 3 bases; unmatched junction nucleotides: 5. The CDR3 is made up of 15 amino acids. From germline, CDR1 is GTSNPN and CDR2 SVGIG (reference sequence). This chain's CDR3 is CAYRGLAGGTDTQYF. CDR3 DNA: TGTGCCTACCGGGGACTAGCGGGAGGAACAGATACGCAGTATTTT. Complete variable domain (other parts from reference TRBV30 and TRBJ2-3): SQTIHQWPATLVQPVGSPLSLECTVEGTSNPNLYWYRQAAGRGLQLLFYSVGIGQISSEVPQNLSASRPQDRQFILSSKKLLLSDSGFYLCAYRGLAGGTDTQYFGPGTRLTVL.

This clone rates as medium-sized. DNA for the CDR3: TGTGCCAGCTTATGCATTCAGGGTTTCTCCTACGAGCAGTACTTC. This gives the protein CASLCIQGFSYEQYF. The V and J genes are TRBV18 and TRBJ2-7, with a possible D match to TRBD1 (5 bases). Trimming removed 7 bases from V and 0 bases from J, with 16 bases in between. This CDR3 has 15 amino acids. From germline, CDR1 is KGHSH and CDR2 LQKENI. The full variable domain, its missing parts supplied by reference TRBV18 and TRBJ2-7, is NAGVMQNPRHLVRRRGQEARLRCSPMKGHSHVYWYRQLPEEGLKFMVYLQKENIIDESGMPKERFSAEFPKEGPSILRIQQVVRGDSAAYFCASLCIQGFSYEQYFGPGTRLTVT.

The rearrangement uses TRBV28 and TRBJ2-7, with a tentative D call TRBD1 (5 bases). The germline V gene has CDR1 MDHEN and CDR2 SYDVKM. The CDR3 extends over 15 amino acids. Trimming took off 7 bases at V and 2 bases at J, with 18 bases between the two ends. CDR3 sequence reads: CASNPFRLGAYEQYF. The DNA for the CDR3 is TGTGCCAGCAATCCCTTTAGGCTAGGGGCCTACGAGCAGTACTTC.

The V call is TRBV25-1, the J call TRBJ1-2; D unclear. This CDR3 is 12 amino acids long. Germline values: CDR1 MGHDK, CDR2 SYGVNS. Between the trimmed V and J ends, which lost 8 bases and 5 bases, there was a span of 12 bases. The CDR3 protein is CASGVGNYGYTF. The DNA of the CDR3 is TGTGCCAGCGGAGTAGGCAATTATGGCTACACCTTC.

This clone showed up just once. The chain carries TRBV11-1 and TRBJ2-7, with 8 bases aligning to TRBD2. The CDR3 totals 14 residues. The V segment lost 4 bases and the J segment 0 bases; nucleotides outside the gene matches: 2. Germline CDR1 and CDR2: SGHAT and FQDESV (reference sequence). The CDR3 DNA reads as TGTGCCAGCAGCTGGGGGACTAGCTCCTACGAGCAGTACTTC. It encodes CASSWGTSSYEQYF. The full variable domain, completed using reference TRBV11-1 and TRBJ2-7, is EAEVAQSPRYKITEKSQAVAFWCDPISGHATLYWYRQILGQGPELLVQFQDESVVDDSQLPKDRFSAERLKGVDSTLKIQPAELGDSAMYLCASSWGTSSYEQYFGPGTRLTVT.

As DNA, the CDR3 is TGTGCCACCCGGAGCCGTAGCGGGAGGATCGGCGGGGAGCTGTTTTTT. The encoded protein is CATRSRSGRIGGELFF. V is TRBV27 and J is TRBJ2-2; TRBD2 matches 10 bases. CDR1 is MNHEY and CDR2 is SMNVEV in the germline V gene (reference sequence). The ends lost 10 bases at V and 7 bases at J; junction bases unmatched: 15. This CDR3 is built from 16 residues.

This clone has only one observation. V gene TRBV5-1 combines with J gene TRBJ2-3; 9 bases match TRBD2. From germline, CDR1 is SGHRS and CDR2 YFSETQ. The CDR3 length is 15 residues. The V and J ends lost 1 base and 0 bases, in that order; junction bases with no gene match: 0. The CDR3 DNA reads TGCGCCAGCAGCTTGACTAGCGGGAGCACAGATACGCAGTATTTT. It specifies CASSLTSGSTDTQYF.

The chain links TRBV27 to TRBJ2-5, with TRBD2 identical over 8 bases. Germline CDR1 and CDR2: MNHEY and SMNVEV (reference sequence). The CDR3 length is 16 residues. Trimming took 6 bases from V and 2 from J; bases not matched to a gene: 11. CDR3 nucleotide sequence: TGTGCCAGCAGGCTAGCGGGTCGGTGGGGGCAAGAGACCCAGTACTTC. This codes for CASRLAGRWGQETQYF.

This chain joins TRBV7-8 and TRBJ2-7; tentatively, D is TRBD2 (5 bases). CDR1 is SGHVS and CDR2 is FQNEAQ in the germline V gene. Deletions cut 9 bases from V and 2 bases from J, with 11 bases between. The CDR3 is 12 residues long. CDR3 in DNA: TGTGCCAGTACTCCGGGAACCTACGAGCAGTACTTC. Its protein is CASTPGTYEQYF. Full variable domain (remainder filled in from reference TRBV7-8 and TRBJ2-7): GAGVSQSPRYKVAKRGQDVALRCDPISGHVSLFWYQQALGQGPEFLTYFQNEAQLDKSGLPSDRFFAERPEGSVSTLKIQRTQQEDSAVYLCASTPGTYEQYFGPGTRLTVT.

This sequence joins TRBV5-1 and TRBJ1-5, with D maybe TRBD1 (6 bases). V shed 0 bases and J shed 0 bases, with 13 bases lying between them. This CDR3 has 17 residues. Germline loops: CDR1 SGHRS, CDR2 YFSETQ. The DNA of the CDR3 is TGCGCCAGCAGCTTGGTTCCTCGACAGGATAGCAATCAGCCCCAGCATTTT. Translated: CASSLVPRQDSNQPQHF.

The CDR3 DNA sequence: TGCAGCGTAGGGGGACAAGAGACCCAGTACTTC. This codes for CSVGGQETQYF. This chain connects TRBV29-1 to TRBJ2-5, with D perhaps TRBD1 (6 bases). V lost 6 bases, J lost 2 bases, and 7 bases lay in between. The CDR3 length is 11 residues. Germline CDR1 and CDR2: SQVTM and ANQGSEA.

The chain carries TRBV9 and TRBJ2-7; a possible D gene is TRBD1 (5 bases). Germline V gene data show CDR1 as SGDLS and CDR2 as YYNGEE. The CDR3 is 14 residues long. Trimming removed 0 bases at V and 5 bases at J, with 12 bases between. The CDR3 here is CASSVEVRADEQYF. CDR3 in DNA: TGTGCCAGCAGCGTAGAAGTCAGGGCGGACGAGCAGTACTTC.

The chain links TRBV2 to TRBJ1-5; possible D gene TRBD1, 6 bases. Germline lookup yields CDR1 SNHLY and CDR2 FYNNEI. The V gene lost 1 base and the J gene lost 7 bases, with 11 bases spanning the gap. CDR3 length: 14 amino acids. The CDR3 loop reads CASSEEGVGQPQHF. CDR3 DNA sequence: TGTGCCAGCAGTGAAGAGGGGGTAGGCCAGCCCCAGCATTTT.

The genes are TRBV5-1 and TRBJ2-3; 13 nucleotides align to TRBD2. After removal of 4 bases from V and 3 bases from J, the junction contained 5 bases not matched to a gene. The germline V gene encodes CDR1 SGHRS and CDR2 YFSETQ. This CDR3 comprises 16 residues. The CDR3 nucleotides read TGCGCCAGCAGCCTTGGACTAGCGGGAGTTACAGATACGCAGTATTTT. Translating it yields CASSLGLAGVTDTQYF.

The rearrangement joins TRBV7-3 to TRBJ2-1, with TRBD2 matching over 10 bases. Germline V gene sequence: CDR1 SGHTA, CDR2 FQGTGA. This CDR3 has 16 residues. V lost 5 bases to trimming and J lost 0 bases; unmatched junction nucleotides: 4. CDR3 coding DNA: TGTGCCAGCAGCGTTTCTAGCGGGAGCTCCTACAATGAGCAGTTCTTC. Amino acids: CASSVSSGSSYNEQFF.

The chain is built from TRBV7-2 and TRBJ1-5; D might be TRBD1 (6 bases). Germline CDR1 is SGHTA and CDR2 is FQGNSA. V gave up 4 bases and J gave up 7 bases, with 14 bases separating them. This CDR3 spans 14 amino acids. CDR3 residues: CASSYTGSEQPQHF. As DNA, the CDR3 is TGTGCCAGCAGCTACACAGGGTCGGAGCAGCCCCAGCATTTT.

The CDR3 sequence is CASRLFGSKVGELFF. CDR3 nucleotide sequence: TGTGCCAGTAGACTTTTCGGGTCGAAGGTCGGGGAGCTGTTTTTT. This chain links TRBV19 with TRBJ2-2; no reliable D call. V lost 6 bases to trimming and J lost 7 bases, with 18 bases between them. This CDR3 spans 15 amino acids. In germline, CDR1 is LNHDA, CDR2 SQIVND (reference sequence).

The V call is TRBV7-2, the J call TRBJ2-6; D possibly corresponds to TRBD1 (6 bases). V was clipped by 6 bases and J by 0 bases, with 9 bases between them. Germline V CDR1 and CDR2: SGHTA, FQGNSA. The CDR3 is made up of 15 amino acids. CDR3 in DNA: TGTGCCAGCAGGGGACATTACTCTGGGGCCAACGTCCTGACTTTC. Translating it yields CASRGHYSGANVLTF.

This clone was seen a single time. V is TRBV9 and J is TRBJ2-1; 14 nucleotides match TRBD2. V gave up 0 bases and J gave up 10 bases; unmatched junction bases: 3. Germline V gene sequence: CDR1 SGDLS, CDR2 YYNGEE. There are 15 residues in the CDR3. CDR3 in amino acids: CASSVAGLAGDEQFF. In DNA, the CDR3 is TGTGCCAGCAGCGTAGCGGGACTAGCGGGAGACGAGCAGTTCTTC.

This chain connects TRBV6-4 to TRBJ2-3; 8 positions agree with TRBD2. The CDR3 covers 16 residues. In germline, CDR1 is MRHNA, CDR2 SNTAGT. V was clipped by 4 bases and J by 0 bases; unmatched bases: 6. CDR3 protein: CASSASGLVSTDTQYF. DNA for the CDR3: TGTGCCAGCAGTGCCTCGGGACTAGTTAGCACAGATACGCAGTATTTT.